The 29 T cell receptor beta chains presented below share a single source sample, sequenced in a study of beta chain features in type 1 diabetes. What was sequenced were expressed TCRB transcripts, since all of the isolated RNA had been reverse transcribed. Sequencing was performed with immunoSEQ multiplex PCR; in TCRdb, only in-frame clones are kept and a portion is missing. This sample has under 350,000 clones, with about 8% found just once. The sequencing input was central memory CD4+ T cells from blood. Receptor source: a woman younger than 35 in good health.

This clone was observed at least ten times. V is TRBV14 and J is TRBJ2-7, with no clear D. V lost 3 bases to trimming and J lost 6 bases, with 12 bases between them. Germline loops: CDR1 SGHDN, CDR2 FVKESK. CDR3 length: 13 residues. The CDR3 DNA reads as TGTGCCAGCAGCCACGGAGCTTGGGGCGAGCAGTACGTC. Residues: CASSHGAWGEQYV.

This clone was seen a few times. The DNA of the CDR3 is TGTGCCAGCAGGGGGGCCGGAAACATTCAGTACTTC. This translates into CASRGAGNIQYF. V and J are TRBV6-1 and TRBJ2-4, with D perhaps TRBD1 (6 bases). Trimming stripped 6 bases from V and 6 bases from J, with 9 bases between. Germline CDR1 reads MNHNS; CDR2 reads SASEGT. The CDR3 contains 12 residues.

This clone was seen a handful of times. This sequence joins TRBV30 and TRBJ1-6; D is uncertain. Per the germline V gene, CDR1 is GTSNPN and CDR2 is SVGIG (reference sequence). The CDR3 consists of 14 residues. Here the CDR3 reads CVRHWGSYNSPLHF. The CDR3 nucleotides read TGTGTCCGACACTGGGGCTCCTATAATTCACCCCTCCACTTT.

This clone has only a few counts. The CDR3 protein is CASSPSRDRGNIQYF. DNA of the CDR3: TGTGCCAGCTCTCCTTCGCGGGACAGGGGCAACATTCAGTACTTC. The chain is built from TRBV18 and TRBJ2-4; 10 positions agree with TRBD1. Trimming at V came to 6 bases and at J to 7 bases, leaving 9 bases not matched to a gene. The CDR3 totals 15 residues. The V gene's germline CDR1 is KGHSH and CDR2 LQKENI. Full variable domain (remainder filled in from reference TRBV18 and TRBJ2-4): NAGVMQNPRHLVRRRGQEARLRCSPMKGHSHVYWYRQLPEEGLKFMVYLQKENIIDESGMPKERFSAEFPKEGPSILRIQQVVRGDSAAYFCASSPSRDRGNIQYFGAGTRLSVL.

The gene calls are TRBV7-3 and TRBJ2-1; TRBD2 aligns across 8 bases. The CDR3 is 13 residues long. From germline, CDR1 is SGHTA and CDR2 FQGTGA. Trimming at V came to 4 bases and at J to 8 bases, leaving 4 bases not matched to a gene. The CDR3 region is CASSSGLADEQFF. The CDR3 bases are TGTGCCAGCAGCTCTGGACTAGCCGATGAGCAGTTCTTC.

This chain uses TRBV7-2 with TRBJ1-2; D gene ambiguous. CDR1 is SGHTA, CDR2 FQGNSA, per germline. Trimming stripped 4 bases from V and 6 bases from J, with 9 bases between. The CDR3 is 12 amino acids. The CDR3 region is CASSSGFDGYTF. CDR3 nucleotide sequence: TGTGCCAGCAGCTCGGGCTTTGATGGCTACACCTTC.

This clone showed up just a few times. The chain is built from TRBV4-2 and TRBJ1-2; weak D call: TRBD1 (5 bases). The ends were cut back, 1 base at V and 7 bases at J, with 16 bases in the middle. Germline assignment: CDR1 LGHNA and CDR2 YNFKEQ. CDR3 length equals 15 residues. CDR3 in amino acids: CASSQGQTPRGGYTF. As DNA, the CDR3 is TGTGCCAGCAGCCAAGGCCAAACCCCTAGGGGTGGCTACACCTTC.

The rearrangement uses TRBV6-5 and TRBJ2-6, with D uncertain. This CDR3 is 15 amino acids long. The germline V gene encodes CDR1 MNHEY and CDR2 SVGAGI. V gave up 6 bases and J gave up 0 bases, with 9 bases separating them. CDR3 DNA sequence: TGTGCCAGCAGGATGGGGAACTCTGGGGCCAACGTCCTGACTTTC. Protein sequence: CASRMGNSGANVLTF.

The chain employs TRBV30 and TRBJ1-1; 7 positions match TRBD1. V lost 1 base, J lost 6 bases, and 2 bases stayed unmatched. This CDR3 comprises 12 residues. The germline CDR1 and CDR2 sequences are GTSNPN and SVGIG (reference sequence). CDR3 loop: CAWSGRGPEAFF. In DNA, the CDR3 is TGTGCCTGGAGTGGTAGGGGGCCTGAAGCTTTCTTT.

The CDR3 bases are TGCGCCAGCAGCCAAGACGCTCAGCCCTACAATGAGCAGTTCTTC. Protein: CASSQDAQPYNEQFF. The rearrangement joins TRBV5-1 to TRBJ2-1; D is unclear. Trimming shortened V by 4 bases and J by 2 bases, and 13 bases separated the two germline ends. This CDR3 has 15 amino acids. Germline loops: CDR1 SGHRS, CDR2 YFSETQ.

This clone showed up many times. The CDR3 sequence is CASSEPRLSAGETQYF. DNA of the CDR3: TGTGCCAGCAGTGAACCCCGACTCTCCGCCGGGGAGACCCAGTACTTC. The V call is TRBV6-1, the J call TRBJ2-5; D call uncertain. The CDR3 sequence is 16 residues long. Trimming removed 2 bases from V and 5 bases from J, with 18 bases in between. In germline, CDR1 is MNHNS, CDR2 SASEGT.

This sequence joins TRBV7-8 and TRBJ1-2, with D maybe TRBD1 (6 bases). The CDR3 has 15 residues. The germline V and J ends were trimmed by 4 bases and 4 bases, with 16 bases remaining between them. CDR1 is SGHVS and CDR2 is FQNEAQ in the germline V gene. The CDR3 nucleotides read TGTGCCAGCAGCTCGATCCGGGACATCACCTATGGCTACACCTTC. It codes for CASSSIRDITYGYTF.

This clone was observed a handful of times. This chain links TRBV2 with TRBJ2-1; TRBD1 matches at 9 bases. CDR3 size: 13 residues. Germline V gene lookup returns CDR1 SNHLY and CDR2 FYNNEI. Germline trimming cut 8 bases from V and 7 bases from J; bases unmatched to any gene: 6. CDR3 coding DNA: TGTGCCAGCTCGGGACAGGGAGCGAATGAGCAGTTCTTC. Its protein is CASSGQGANEQFF.

The table lists this clone with many counts. The chain is built from TRBV14 and TRBJ1-6, with TRBD1 as a possible D gene (5 bases). The length of the CDR3 is 15 residues. CDR1 SGHDN and CDR2 FVKESK come from the germline V gene. The V gene lost 5 bases and the J gene lost 7 bases, with 15 bases spanning the gap. CDR3 sequence (DNA): TGTGCCAGCAGCAAGGGGCAGGGATTAAATTCACCCCTCCACTTT. Amino acids: CASSKGQGLNSPLHF.

This chain joins TRBV27 and TRBJ2-7; D may be TRBD2 (6 bases). Trimming stripped 8 bases from V and 4 bases from J, with 18 bases between. This CDR3 comprises 14 residues. The germline V gene has CDR1 MNHEY and CDR2 SMNVEV (reference sequence). The CDR3 region is CASRAGRPPYEQYF. For the CDR3, the DNA is TGTGCCAGCCGGGCGGGACGGCCCCCTTACGAGCAGTACTTC.

This clone was counted a few times. V and J are TRBV29-1 and TRBJ2-1, with D possibly matching TRBD1 (6 bases). Between the trimmed V and J ends, which lost 6 bases and 5 bases, there was a span of 11 bases. The germline V gene has CDR1 SQVTM and CDR2 ANQGSEA. The CDR3 runs 12 residues. In nucleotides, the CDR3 is TGCAGCGTCCGGCCAGGGGACAATGAGCAGTTCTTC. It yields the protein CSVRPGDNEQFF.

The V gene is TRBV7-9, the J gene TRBJ1-2, with TRBD1 matching over 7 bases. The germline gives CDR1 SEHNR, CDR2 FQNEAQ (reference sequence). The CDR3 is 13 residues long. Unmatched junction bases numbered 5, after V lost 5 bases and J lost 5 bases. This CDR3 reads CASSRGQLYGYTF. CDR3 sequence (DNA): TGTGCCAGCAGCCGGGGACAGCTATATGGCTACACCTTC.

The chain employs TRBV9 and TRBJ2-5, with 9 bases aligning to TRBD1. CDR1 SGDLS and CDR2 YYNGEE come from the germline V gene. The CDR3 sequence is 16 residues long. V shed 1 base and J 2 bases; nucleotides not matched to a gene: 6. The DNA for the CDR3 is TGTGCCAGCAGCGTAACTCTGGGACAGGGACAAGAGACCCAGTACTTC. Translation: CASSVTLGQGQETQYF.

This clone was seen more than once but under ten times. The J gene is TRBJ2-3, the V gene TRBV30; the D gene is possibly TRBD1 (6 bases). The CDR3 covers 14 residues. V lost 5 bases and J lost 2, with 14 bases in between. The germline V gene has CDR1 GTSNPN and CDR2 SVGIG (reference sequence). CDR3 sequence: CAWCPGVLTDTQYF. In nucleotides, the CDR3 is TGTGCCTGGTGTCCAGGGGTCCTCACAGATACGCAGTATTTT.

This clone was detected a few times. The chain combines TRBV7-9 with TRBJ2-7; D is uncertain. Trimming shortened V by 3 bases and J by 1 base, and 10 bases separated the two germline ends. CDR1 is SEHNR and CDR2 is FQNEAQ in the germline V gene (reference sequence). CDR3 length: 14 residues. The DNA for the CDR3 is TGTGCCAGCAGCTTTGGTCACGGATCCTACGAGCAGTACTTC. Protein sequence: CASSFGHGSYEQYF.

The gene calls are TRBV27 and TRBJ2-5; TRBD1 matches 7 bases. V lost 5 bases and J lost 5; bases outside the gene matches: 8. CDR1 and CDR2 (germline): MNHEY, SMNVEV (reference sequence). This CDR3 has 14 residues. The chain's CDR3 is CASSLIGGFETQYF. As DNA, the CDR3 is TGTGCCAGCAGTCTAATAGGGGGCTTCGAGACCCAGTACTTC.

This clone appeared a few times. CDR3 residues: CAGTGAEQYV. In DNA form, the CDR3 reads TGTGCCGGAACAGGGGCCGAGCAGTACGTC. The chain carries TRBV6-5 and TRBJ2-7; 7 nucleotides line up with TRBD1. The V gene end was trimmed by 11 bases and the J gene end by 6 bases; junction bases not matched to a gene: 4. Per germline, CDR1 MNHEY and CDR2 SVGAGI. The CDR3 loop spans 10 amino acids.

This clone was observed a few times. V usage is TRBV28 and J usage is TRBJ1-4; 8 nucleotides align to TRBD1. The V gene's germline CDR1 is MDHEN and CDR2 SYDVKM. CDR3 size: 14 residues. V dropped 4 bases and J dropped 8; count of bases not matched to a gene: 6. CDR3 nucleotide sequence: TGTGCCAGCAGTTCAGGGGGCAGCGAAGAAAAACTGTTTTTT. It specifies CASSSGGSEEKLFF. The whole variable domain, filled in from reference TRBV28 and TRBJ1-4, reads DVKVTQSSRYLVKRTGEKVFLECVQDMDHENMFWYRQDPGLGLRLIYFSYDVKMKEKGDIPEGYSVSREKKERFSLILESASTNQTSMYLCASSSGGSEEKLFFGSGTQLSVL.

The chain couples TRBV5-4 to TRBJ1-2; TRBD1 matches at 9 bases. CDR3 length equals 14 residues. Per the germline V gene, CDR1 is SGHNT and CDR2 is YYREEE (reference sequence). The trim removed 6 bases at V and 7 bases at J, leaving 10 bases unmatched. The CDR3 region has the DNA TGTGCCAGCAACTCCCCCGGACAGGGGTCTGGCTACACCTTC. Amino acid sequence: CASNSPGQGSGYTF. The complete variable domain, with remaining parts taken from reference TRBV5-4 and TRBJ1-2, reads ETGVTQSPTHLIKTRGQQVTLRCSSQSGHNTVSWYQQALGQGPQFIFQYYREEENGRGNFPPRFSGLQFPNYSSELNVNALELDDSALYLCASNSPGQGSGYTFGSGTRLTVV.

The CDR3 loop is CASSPTGNTIYF. Written as DNA, the CDR3 is TGTGCCAGCAGCCCTACGGGTAACACCATATATTTT. V usage is TRBV14 and J usage is TRBJ1-3; no clear D gene. The CDR3 has 12 residues. Trimming took 4 bases from V and 7 from J, leaving 8 bases between them. The germline V gene encodes CDR1 SGHDN and CDR2 FVKESK.

V and J are TRBV7-9 and TRBJ2-5; D remains unclear. With 3 bases removed from V and 2 bases from J, the gap between germline ends came to 7 bases. Germline values: CDR1 SEHNR, CDR2 FQNEAQ (reference sequence). The CDR3 spans 13 residues. This chain's CDR3 is CASSFLAQETQYF. The CDR3 DNA follows: TGTGCCAGCAGCTTTTTAGCACAAGAGACCCAGTACTTC.

This rearrangement joins TRBV18 to TRBJ1-1, with D maybe TRBD1 (5 bases). This CDR3 is 12 amino acids long. V lost 3 bases and J 7 bases, leaving 9 bases between the germline ends. Germline loops: CDR1 KGHSH, CDR2 LQKENI. The CDR3 bases are TGTGCCAGCTCACCTCAGGGTATTGAAGCTTTCTTT. Protein product: CASSPQGIEAFF. The whole variable domain, remainder taken from reference TRBV18 and TRBJ1-1, is NAGVMQNPRHLVRRRGQEARLRCSPMKGHSHVYWYRQLPEEGLKFMVYLQKENIIDESGMPKERFSAEFPKEGPSILRIQQVVRGDSAAYFCASSPQGIEAFFGQGTRLTVV.

This clone was seen only a few times. V and J are TRBV6-6 and TRBJ1-2; D is ambiguous. Trimming took off 7 bases at V and 1 base at J, with 16 bases between the two ends. The length of the CDR3 is 15 residues. Per germline, CDR1 MNHNY and CDR2 SVGAGI (reference sequence). The CDR3 DNA sequence: TGTGCCAGCACCAACGACCTACAGAGTAACTATGGCTACACCTTC. It codes for CASTNDLQSNYGYTF.

This clone has only a few counts. This chain uses TRBV7-9 with TRBJ1-4; D uncertain. Between the trimmed V and J ends, which lost 10 bases and 0 bases, there was a span of 18 bases. The CDR3 covers 16 residues. Germline values: CDR1 SEHNR, CDR2 FQNEAQ (reference sequence). The CDR3 region is CATSMGFSPTNEKLFF. The CDR3 DNA sequence: TGTGCCACTTCTATGGGATTTAGCCCAACTAATGAAAAACTGTTTTTT.